A selection of T cell receptor beta chains follows, all from one sample in a study of T cells after yellow fever vaccination. TCRdb processed the 5' RACE reads anew with MiXCR; each CDR3 protein has one entry. The table lists 200,000 to 300,000 distinct CDR3 sequences, more than 6.5% of them singletons. The sequences come from CD4+ T cells sorted from PBMCs, collected on the day of the yellow fever booster vaccination. These receptors were obtained from a man aged 30-40 years who received the YFV17D yellow fever vaccine. CDR3s include the opening cysteine and the closing phenylalanine or tryptophan. D genes are given only for firm matches. The size of a clone is reported for some rows only, either as once, few or many, or as a class for expanded clones.

d_call	v_call	j_call	clone_size	cdr3_nt	cdr3_aa
NA	TRBV6-2/TRBV6-3	TRBJ2-3	few	TGTGCCAGCAGTTACAGGACCCAGGGCGGTACGCAGTATTTT	CASSYRTQGGTQYF
TRBD2	TRBV5-6	TRBJ2-1	NA	TGTGCCAGCAGCTTACCCGGGAGGCGTACATATGAGCAGTTCTTC	CASSLPGRRTYEQFF
NA	TRBV6-2/TRBV6-3	TRBJ2-1	NA	TGTGCCAGCAGTTATCTCGGCGGGCTCGGGCTCTACAATGAGCAGTTCTTC	CASSYLGGLGLYNEQFF
TRBD1	TRBV6-2/TRBV6-3	TRBJ1-2	many	TGTGCCAGCAGTAGACAGGGGTCGAACTATGGCTACACCTTC	CASSRQGSNYGYTF
NA	TRBV12-3/TRBV12-4	TRBJ1-1	NA	TGTGCCAGCCGTGGAATGGCCGACGAAGCTTTCTTT	CASRGMADEAFF
NA	TRBV14	TRBJ2-5	many	TGTGCCAGCAGCCAAGTATCCCCTGGGACCCAGTACTTC	CASSQVSPGTQYF
NA	TRBV6-1	TRBJ2-2	NA	TGTGCCAGCACCCTGATGGGGTCCACCGGGGAGCTGTTTTTT	CASTLMGSTGELFF
NA	TRBV7-2	TRBJ1-5	few	TGTGCCAGCAGCTTACGAGGTTCGGACAATCAGCCCCAGCATTTT	CASSLRGSDNQPQHF
NA	TRBV11-2	TRBJ1-2	few	TGTGCCAGCAGCTCCCCGAATGAAAACTATGGCTACACCTTC	CASSSPNENYGYTF
NA	TRBV5-6	TRBJ2-5	NA	TGTGCCAGCAGCTCAACAGGGTCGACGGGCGAGACCCAGTACTTC	CASSSTGSTGETQYF
NA	TRBV29-1	TRBJ2-3	NA	TGCAGCGTTGACCGGGGGTGGGAGAAGGATACGCAGTATTTT	CSVDRGWEKDTQYF
NA	TRBV24-1	TRBJ2-1	many	TGTGCCACCTCCGGGGCAGGGGAGGGGAATGAGCAGTTCTTC	CATSGAGEGNEQFF
TRBD2	TRBV27	TRBJ2-3	few	TGTGCCAGCAGTTTAGAGGGACTATATTACACAGATACGCAGTATTTT	CASSLEGLYYTDTQYF
NA	TRBV7-2	TRBJ2-6	NA	TGTGCCAGCACCATGAGGGGGGCGGGGGCCAACGTCCTGACTTTC	CASTMRGAGANVLTF
NA	TRBV19	TRBJ1-2	few	TGTGCCAGTAGTATTCAAGGGACGAACTATGGCTACACCTTC	CASSIQGTNYGYTF
NA	TRBV15	TRBJ2-6	NA	TGTGCCACCAGCAGAGGGATCTTGGGGGCCAACGTCCTGACTTTC	CATSRGILGANVLTF
TRBD2	TRBV28	TRBJ2-3	few	TGTGCCAGCACTTCGGGGGGGGGGGCTAGTACCACAGATACGCAGTATTTT	CASTSGGGASTTDTQYF
NA	TRBV7-9	TRBJ1-4	few	TGTGCCAGCAGCCTCGGGACTACCAATGAAAAACTGTTTTTT	CASSLGTTNEKLFF
NA	TRBV7-9	TRBJ2-7	NA	TGTGCCAGCAGCCTCCGTGACGTTTCCTACGAGCAGTACTTC	CASSLRDVSYEQYF
TRBD1	TRBV28	TRBJ2-5	few	TGTGCCAGCAGTTTAGCGGGACAGGGAGAAAGAGAGACCCAGTACTTC	CASSLAGQGERETQYF
NA	TRBV5-1	TRBJ2-3	many	TGCGCCAGCAGCCTAGCTTTGAGCGCAACCACAGATACGCAGTATTTT	CASSLALSATTDTQYF
NA	TRBV6-2/TRBV6-3	TRBJ1-3	NA	TGTGCCAGCATCGAGGTCGGCTCTGGAAACACCATATATTTT	CASIEVGSGNTIYF
NA	TRBV3-1	TRBJ1-1	many	TGTGCCAGCAGCCGCACAGAGAACACTGAAGCTTTCTTT	CASSRTENTEAFF
TRBD2	TRBV20-1	TRBJ2-5	few	TGCAGTGCTAGAGATCCTAGCGGGAGGCCCGAGACCCAGTACTTC	CSARDPSGRPETQYF